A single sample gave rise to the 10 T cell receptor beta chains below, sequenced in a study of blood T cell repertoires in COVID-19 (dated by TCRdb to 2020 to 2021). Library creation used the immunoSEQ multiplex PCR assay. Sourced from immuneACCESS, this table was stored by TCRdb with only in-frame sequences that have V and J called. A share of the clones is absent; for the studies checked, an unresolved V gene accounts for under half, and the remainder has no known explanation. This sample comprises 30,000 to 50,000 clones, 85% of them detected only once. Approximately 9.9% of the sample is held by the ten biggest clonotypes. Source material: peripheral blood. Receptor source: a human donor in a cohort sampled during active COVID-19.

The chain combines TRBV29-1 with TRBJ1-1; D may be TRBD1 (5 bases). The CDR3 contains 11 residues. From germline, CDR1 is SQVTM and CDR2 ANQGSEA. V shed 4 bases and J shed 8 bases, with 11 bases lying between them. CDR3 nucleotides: TGCAGCGTTGCTGGGGGGGGAGAAGCTTTCTTT. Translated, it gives CSVAGGGEAFF.

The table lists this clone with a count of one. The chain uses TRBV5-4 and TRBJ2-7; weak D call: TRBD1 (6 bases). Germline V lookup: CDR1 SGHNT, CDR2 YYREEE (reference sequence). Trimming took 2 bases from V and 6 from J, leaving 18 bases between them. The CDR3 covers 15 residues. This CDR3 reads CASSFGQGLGSEQYF. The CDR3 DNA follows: TGTGCCAGCAGCTTCGGCCAGGGGTTAGGGTCCGAGCAGTACTTC. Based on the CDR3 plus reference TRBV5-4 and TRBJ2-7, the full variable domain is ETGVTQSPTHLIKTRGQQVTLRCSSQSGHNTVSWYQQALGQGPQFIFQYYREEENGRGNFPPRFSGLQFPNYSSELNVNALELDDSALYLCASSFGQGLGSEQYFGPGTRLTVT.

The CDR3: CASSLDTSGSYEQYF. The CDR3 nucleotides read TGTGCCAGCAGCTTAGACACAAGCGGGAGCTACGAGCAGTACTTC. This chain links TRBV11-2 with TRBJ2-7, with 8 bases that match TRBD2. The CDR3 has 15 amino acids. The junction had 4 bases not matched to a gene; V was cut back by 0 bases and J by 3 bases. Germline V gene sequence: CDR1 SGHAT, CDR2 FQNNGV.

This CDR3 is CASSPTGGGAFSDTQYF. DNA of the CDR3: TGTGCCAGCAGCCCCACGGGCGGGGGGGCCTTTTCAGATACGCAGTATTTT. The chain carries TRBV7-3 and TRBJ2-3; the match to TRBD2 covers 9 bases. CDR1 and CDR2 (germline): SGHTA, FQGTGA. The ends lost 5 bases at V and 4 bases at J; junction bases unmatched: 13. The CDR3 is 17 residues long. Full variable domain (remainder filled in from reference TRBV7-3 and TRBJ2-3): GAGVSQTPSNKVTEKGKYVELRCDPISGHTALYWYRQSLGQGPEFLIYFQGTGAADDSGLPNDRFFAVRPEGSVSTLKIQRTERGDSAVYLCASSPTGGGAFSDTQYFGPGTRLTVL.

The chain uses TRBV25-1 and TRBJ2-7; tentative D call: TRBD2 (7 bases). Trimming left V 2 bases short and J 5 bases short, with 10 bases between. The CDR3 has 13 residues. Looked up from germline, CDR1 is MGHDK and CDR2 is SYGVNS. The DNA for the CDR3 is TGTGCCAGCAGTGAAACGGGGGGCGACGAGCAGTACTTC. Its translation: CASSETGGDEQYF.

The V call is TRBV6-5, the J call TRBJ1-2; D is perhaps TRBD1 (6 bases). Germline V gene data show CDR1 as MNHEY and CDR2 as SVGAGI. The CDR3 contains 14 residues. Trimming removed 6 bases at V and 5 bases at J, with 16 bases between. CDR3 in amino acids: CASRLGVQGYGYTF. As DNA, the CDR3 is TGTGCCAGCAGACTAGGGGTTCAGGGGTATGGCTACACCTTC.

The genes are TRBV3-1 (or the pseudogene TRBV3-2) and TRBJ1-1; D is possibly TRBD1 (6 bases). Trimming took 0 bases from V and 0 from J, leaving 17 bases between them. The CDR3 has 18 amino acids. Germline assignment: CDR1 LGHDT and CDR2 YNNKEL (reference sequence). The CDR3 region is CASSQDRTGHVMNTEAFF. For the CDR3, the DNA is TGTGCCAGCAGCCAAGATAGAACGGGACATGTTATGAACACTGAAGCTTTCTTT.

The CDR3 nucleotides read TGTGCCAGCAGCTCCAAGGGGGCAGCCTCCTACGAGCAGTACTTC. This sequence encodes CASSSKGAASYEQYF. The chain combines TRBV9 with TRBJ2-7; 7 bases map to TRBD1. V gave up 4 bases and J gave up 0 bases; unmatched junction bases: 7. In germline, CDR1 is SGDLS, CDR2 YYNGEE. This CDR3 comprises 15 residues. The full variable domain, in which reference TRBV9 and TRBJ2-7 provide the parts outside the CDR3, is DSGVTQTPKHLITATGQRVTLRCSPRSGDLSVYWYQQSLDQGLQFLIQYYNGEERAKGNILERFSAQQFPDLHSELNLSSLELGDSALYFCASSSKGAASYEQYFGPGTRLTVT.

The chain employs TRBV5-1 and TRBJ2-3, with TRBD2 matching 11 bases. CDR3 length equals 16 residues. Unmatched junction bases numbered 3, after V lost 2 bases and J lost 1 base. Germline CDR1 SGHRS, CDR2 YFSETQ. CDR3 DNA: TGCGCCAGCAGCTTAGCACTAGCGGGAGGCACAGATACGCAGTATTTT. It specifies CASSLALAGGTDTQYF.

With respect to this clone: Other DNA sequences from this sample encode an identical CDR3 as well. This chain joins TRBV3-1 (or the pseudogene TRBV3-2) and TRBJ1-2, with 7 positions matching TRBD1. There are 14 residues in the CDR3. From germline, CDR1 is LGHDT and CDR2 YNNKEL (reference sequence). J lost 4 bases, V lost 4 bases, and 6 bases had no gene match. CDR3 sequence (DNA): TGTGCCAGCAGCCCAAGACAGGGTAGCTATGGCTACACCTTC. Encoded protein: CASSPRQGSYGYTF.